The 10 T cell receptor beta chains below come from one sample, sequenced in a study of glioma-infiltrating T cells. Using RNA template, CDR3s of TCR alpha and beta were amplified with iRepertoire arm-PCR. MiXCR, applied by TCRdb to the multiplex PCR reads, yields one record per CDR3 protein. The repertoire holds around 120,000 distinct CDR3 sequences, around 25% seen once, with about 30% in the top ten. Sequencing input: glioma tissue, nonneoplastic brain tissue, or PBMCs (not recorded which). The receptors were sampled from a human donor with low-grade glioma or glioblastoma, undergoing nonglioma brain surgery, or in good health (not recorded which).

As for this clonotype: Being one base from a much bigger clone, this may be a read error. The chain is built from TRBV28 and TRBJ2-5; 10 positions agree with TRBD1. From germline, CDR1 is MDHEN and CDR2 SYDVKM. The junction had 20 bases not matched to a gene; V was cut back by 5 bases and J by 5 bases. The CDR3 is 19 amino acids. CDR3 coding DNA: TGTGCCAGCAGTCTCTCTCCGGGACAGGGGTCGGCATCTTGGGAGACCCAGTACTTC. It encodes CASSLSPGQGSASWETQYF.

This clonotype was counted only a few times. The chain combines TRBV7-9 with TRBJ1-4; D is uncertain. Germline CDR1 SEHNR, CDR2 FQNEAQ (reference sequence). Trimming removed 0 bases from V and 13 bases from J, with 15 bases in between. The CDR3 is 14 amino acids. CDR3 DNA sequence: TGTGCCAGCAGCTTAGCGGAGGGAGTAGACCCACTGTTTTTT. The encoded protein is CASSLAEGVDPLFF.

The rearrangement joins TRBV20-1 to TRBJ1-1; D is undetermined. With 1 base removed from V and 0 bases from J, the gap between germline ends came to 9 bases. Looked up from germline, CDR1 is DFQATT and CDR2 is SNEGSKA (reference sequence). This CDR3 region has 14 residues. The CDR3 protein is CSARATEVNTEAFF. The CDR3 DNA follows: TGCAGTGCTAGAGCGACGGAGGTGAACACTGAAGCTTTCTTT.

This sequence joins TRBV6-5 and TRBJ2-4; TRBD1 aligns across 8 bases. With 2 bases clipped from V and 1 base from J, the junction kept 10 bases outside the gene matches. From germline, CDR1 is MNHEY and CDR2 SVGAGI. The CDR3 extends over 18 amino acids. This CDR3 is CASSYGSRGHFAKNIQYF. The CDR3 region has the DNA TGTGCCAGCAGTTACGGTTCCAGGGGGCATTTTGCCAAAAACATTCAGTACTTC.

The chain has TRBV11-2 and TRBJ2-5; maybe TRBD1 (5 bases). The V gene's germline CDR1 is SGHAT and CDR2 FQNNGV. CDR3 length: 13 amino acids. Trimming left V 4 bases short and J 3 bases short, with 9 bases between. Here the CDR3 DNA reads TGTGCCAGCAGCTGGGGCGGAGAAGAGACCCAGTACTTC. Residues: CASSWGGEETQYF. The entire variable domain, with the rest obtained from reference TRBV11-2 and TRBJ2-5, is as follows: EAGVAQSPRYKIIEKRQSVAFWCNPISGHATLYWYQQILGQGPKLLIQFQNNGVVDDSQLPKDRFSAERLKGVDSTLKIQPAKLEDSAVYLCASSWGGEETQYFGPGTRLLVL.

This chain connects TRBV2 to TRBJ1-2; D not certain. V was cut by 1 base and J by 2 bases, with 5 bases left in between. Germline-derived CDR1 and CDR2 are SNHLY and FYNNEI. The CDR3 loop spans 13 amino acids. The CDR3 DNA is TGTGCCAGCAGTGAAGAGGCGAACTATGGCTACACCTTC. This codes for CASSEEANYGYTF.

The sample holds many counts of this clonotype. The V call is TRBV27, the J call TRBJ1-4; 7 bases fit TRBD1. V lost 6 bases to trimming and J lost 7 bases; unmatched junction nucleotides: 5. The CDR3 consists of 13 residues. Germline loops: CDR1 MNHEY, CDR2 SMNVEV (reference sequence). The CDR3 is CASSPDRVEKLFF. CDR3 sequence (DNA): TGTGCCAGCAGCCCAGACAGGGTTGAAAAACTGTTTTTT.

The chain carries TRBV3-1 and TRBJ1-2; D unresolved. This CDR3 is built from 14 residues. CDR1 is LGHDT and CDR2 is YNNKEL in the germline V gene (reference sequence). V was cut by 4 bases and J by 2 bases, with 11 bases left in between. CDR3 nucleotide sequence: TGTGCCAGCAGCCCTGGCCAAAAGAACTATGGCTACACCTTC. Its protein product is CASSPGQKNYGYTF.

This clonotype has more than one count but fewer than ten. The chain couples TRBV9 to TRBJ2-1; D not resolved. Trimming took 4 bases from V and 5 from J, leaving 10 bases between them. CDR1 and CDR2 from the germline V gene are SGDLS and YYNGEE. This CDR3 spans 13 amino acids. In DNA, the CDR3 is TGTGCCAGCAGCCCCATGACTCACAATGAGCAGTTCTTC. Translation: CASSPMTHNEQFF.

Concerning this clonotype itself: One base away lies a much larger clone, so this may be a sequencing read error. The chain has TRBV24-1 and TRBJ2-3, with no clear D. The CDR3 is 13 residues long. Germline CDR1 is KGHDR and CDR2 is SFDVKD. The ends were cut back, 4 bases at V and 5 bases at J, with 9 bases in the middle. This chain's CDR3 is CATSDGPKDTQYF. The CDR3, as DNA: TGTGCCACCAGTGACGGGCCCAAAGATACGCAGTATTTT.